Sequencing of this T cell receptor beta chain was carried out in a study of vaccination effects on CD4 cells after COVID-19. Regarding the study as a whole: Researchers reported few convalescent patients and no early post-infection timepoints in the study. Healthy vaccinees had only 1 of 255 vaccine-induced clones cross-react with common cold coronaviruses.

Germline CDR1 is MNHEY and CDR2 is SVGEGT. The CDR3 loop spans 13 amino acids. The assay was immunoSEQ multiplex PCR, and TCRdb's table has in-frame clones only and misses some. The sample contains over 50,000 clones, 55% to 85% of which appear only once. A remark on this clone: Its matching antigen is unknown. At one end, the junction sequence differs from germline, possibly due to a read error.

Before sequencing took place, the ViraFEST assay used viral peptide pools to expand antigen-specific CD4+ T cells. At the end of about 9 days of culture, CD4+ T cells were isolated. BNT162b2 vaccine or mRNA-1273 vaccine was given to participants in two doses. According to the study, vaccine recipients showed no prior SARS-CoV-2 infection and negative nucleocapsid antibodies. Days 3 and 7 were when half the medium was replaced with IL-2 medium. The chain joins TRBV6-2 or TRBV6-3 to TRBJ1-2; D gene unclear. The sequence was obtained from a human donor who received a COVID-19 vaccine. The sample was CD4+ T cells from PBMCs cultured with HCoV-229E spike peptides, taken after COVID-19 vaccination. The DNA for the CDR3 is TGTGCCAGCAGCTCGTCCGGCCACTATGGCTACACTTTC. Its protein is CASSSSGHYGYTF.